The clone carrying this T cell receptor beta chain has only a few counts. The data were produced by immunoSEQ multiplex PCR, yet TCRdb's version contains in-frame clones alone and is incomplete. The sample carries a few hundred thousand clones, 87% recorded once. Per the germline V gene, CDR1 is DFQATT and CDR2 is SNEGSKA (reference sequence). This CDR3 is built from 11 residues. The V segment lost 3 bases and the J segment 16 bases; nucleotides outside the gene matches: 6. This sample was included in a study of blood T cell repertoires in COVID-19. Study as a whole: Specimens from acute and convalescent COVID-19 originated in the United States, Italy and Spain. Nucleic acid was either cDNA or gDNA, and it came from T cells, B-cell-depleted T cells, or PBMCs.

Sequencing was done on a sample of peripheral blood. The chain uses TRBV20-1 and TRBJ1-4, with 9 bases fitting TRBD1. The TCR sequence derives from a man aged 18 to 30 with active or convalescent COVID-19. The chain's CDR3 is CSARGDRDPFF. The CDR3 region has the DNA TGCAGTGCTAGGGGGGACAGGGACCCGTTTTTT.